Below are 9 T cell receptor beta chains sequenced from a single sample in a study of blood T cell repertoires in COVID-19. Clones were read by immunoSEQ multiplex PCR, and TCRdb kept only the in-frame ones, dropping some. Seen here are roughly 380,000 clones, roughly 87% observed once, and the top ten hold 2.5% to 3%. Sequenced: PBMCs or T cells enriched from blood (not recorded which). These receptors were taken from a woman in her twenties or thirties who had recovered from COVID-19.

The genes are TRBV18 and TRBJ2-7, with D uncertain. CDR1 KGHSH and CDR2 LQKENI come from the germline V gene. This CDR3 has 16 amino acids. V shed 0 bases and J shed 3 bases, with 15 bases lying between them. Here the CDR3 DNA reads TGTGCCAGCTCACCACCGGGCAGTTCCGAAGGCTACGAGCAGTACTTC. It translates to CASSPPGSSEGYEQYF.

CDR3 loop: CASSPPRGGAGELFF. The DNA of the CDR3 is TGTGCCAGCAGTCCCCCGCGGGGTGGGGCCGGGGAGCTGTTTTTT. The chain links TRBV28 to TRBJ2-2; maybe TRBD2 (6 bases). V was cut by 5 bases and J by 6 bases, with 16 bases left in between. Germline CDR1 and CDR2: MDHEN and SYDVKM. The CDR3 runs to 15 residues.

The chain couples TRBV3-1 (or the pseudogene TRBV3-2) to TRBJ2-1, with D possibly being TRBD2 (6 bases). V dropped 1 base and J dropped 11 bases, with 9 bases sitting between them. This CDR3 has 12 amino acids. Per germline, CDR1 LGHDT and CDR2 YNNKEL (reference sequence). The CDR3 nucleotides are TGTGCCAGCAGCCAAGGGGGAGGCAAGCAGTTCTTC. It specifies CASSQGGGKQFF.

This chain connects TRBV7-2 to TRBJ2-7; TRBD1 matches at 9 bases. The CDR3 loop spans 15 amino acids. V was pared by 1 base and J by 5 bases, with 6 bases of the junction left unmatched. Germline V CDR1 and CDR2: SGHTA, FQGNSA. CDR3 in amino acids: CASSLVRTGVHEQYF. DNA of the CDR3: TGTGCCAGCAGCTTAGTCCGGACAGGGGTCCACGAGCAGTACTTC.

CDR3 loop: CASSGLQGTEAFF. The CDR3 bases are TGCGCCAGCAGTGGGCTTCAGGGGACTGAAGCTTTCTTT. The rearrangement uses TRBV10-2 and TRBJ1-1; TRBD1 is a possible D gene (6 bases). V was cut by 4 bases and J by 5 bases, with 11 bases left in between. CDR1 is WSHSY and CDR2 is SAAADI in the germline V gene. The CDR3 spans 13 residues.

This sequence joins TRBV4-1 and TRBJ2-7, with TRBD2 matching over 11 bases. J gave up 2 bases and V 1 base, and 4 bases lay outside the gene matches. Germline loops: CDR1 MGHRA, CDR2 YSYEKL. This CDR3 is built from 16 residues. The CDR3 region has the DNA TGCGCCAGCAGCCAAGTCGCTAGCGGGGGGACCTACGAGCAGTACTTC. Protein: CASSQVASGGTYEQYF.

This clone was seen a single time. V and J are TRBV2 and TRBJ2-5, with a possible D match to TRBD2 (6 bases). This CDR3 is built from 12 residues. Germline V gives CDR1 SNHLY, CDR2 FYNNEI. V lost 8 bases, J lost 5 bases, and 12 bases lay in between. CDR3: CASARGMETQYF. CDR3 nucleotides: TGTGCCAGCGCACGGGGGATGGAGACCCAGTACTTC.

V and J are TRBV9 and TRBJ1-1, with TRBD1 matching over 7 bases. The CDR3 spans 14 residues. After removal of 0 bases from V and 4 bases from J, the junction contained 3 bases not matched to a gene. Germline CDR1 reads SGDLS; CDR2 reads YYNGEE. CDR3 region: CASSVVQGPTEAFF. CDR3 in DNA: TGTGCCAGCAGCGTAGTACAGGGGCCCACTGAAGCTTTCTTT.

The CDR3 loop is CATSAPGTGAETQYF. CDR3 DNA: TGTGCCACCAGTGCCCCCGGGACAGGAGCGGAGACCCAGTACTTC. The genes are TRBV24-1 and TRBJ2-5; 8 bases are a match to TRBD1. Trimming removed 5 bases from V and 5 bases from J; junction bases left unmatched: 9. The CDR3 covers 15 residues. Germline CDR1 KGHDR, CDR2 SFDVKD.